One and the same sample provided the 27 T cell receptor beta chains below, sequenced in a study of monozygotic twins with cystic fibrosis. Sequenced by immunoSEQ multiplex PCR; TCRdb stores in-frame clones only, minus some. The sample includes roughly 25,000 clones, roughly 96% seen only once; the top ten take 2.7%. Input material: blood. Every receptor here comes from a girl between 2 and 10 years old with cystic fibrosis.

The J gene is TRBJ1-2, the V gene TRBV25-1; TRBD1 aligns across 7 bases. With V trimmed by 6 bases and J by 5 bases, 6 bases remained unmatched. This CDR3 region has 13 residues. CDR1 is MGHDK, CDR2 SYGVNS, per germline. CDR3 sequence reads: CASRRTGQYGYTF. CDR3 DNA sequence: TGTGCCAGCAGGAGGACAGGTCAATATGGCTACACCTTC.

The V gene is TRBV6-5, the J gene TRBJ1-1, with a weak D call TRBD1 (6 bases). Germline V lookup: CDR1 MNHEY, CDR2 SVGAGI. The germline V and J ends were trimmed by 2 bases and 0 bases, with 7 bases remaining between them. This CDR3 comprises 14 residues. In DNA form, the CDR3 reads TGTGCCAGCAGTTACCAGGGGATGAACACTGAAGCTTTCTTT. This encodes CASSYQGMNTEAFF.

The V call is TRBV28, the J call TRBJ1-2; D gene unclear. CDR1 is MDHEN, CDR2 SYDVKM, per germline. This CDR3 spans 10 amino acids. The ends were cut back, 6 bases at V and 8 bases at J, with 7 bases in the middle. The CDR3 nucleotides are TGTGCCAGCAGCTCCGAGGGCTACACCTTC. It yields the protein CASSSEGYTF.

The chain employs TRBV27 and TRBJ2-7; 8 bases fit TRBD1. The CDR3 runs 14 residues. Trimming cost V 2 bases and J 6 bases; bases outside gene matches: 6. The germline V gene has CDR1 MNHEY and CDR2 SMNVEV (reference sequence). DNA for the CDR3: TGTGCCAGCAGTTTAATCGGACAGGGCAGCGAGCAGTACTTC. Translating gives CASSLIGQGSEQYF.

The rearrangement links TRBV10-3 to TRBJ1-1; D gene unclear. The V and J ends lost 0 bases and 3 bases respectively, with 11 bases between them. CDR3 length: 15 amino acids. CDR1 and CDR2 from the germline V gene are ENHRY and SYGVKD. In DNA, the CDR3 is TGTGCCATCAGTGAGTCGATGGTCCGAGACACTGAAGCTTTCTTT. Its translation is CAISESMVRDTEAFF.

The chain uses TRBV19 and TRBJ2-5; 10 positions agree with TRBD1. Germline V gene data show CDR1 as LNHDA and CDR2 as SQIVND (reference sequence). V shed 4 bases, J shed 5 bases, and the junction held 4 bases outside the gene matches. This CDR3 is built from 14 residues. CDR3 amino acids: CASSTTGGGETQYF. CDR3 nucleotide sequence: TGTGCCAGTAGTACGACAGGGGGCGGTGAGACCCAGTACTTC.

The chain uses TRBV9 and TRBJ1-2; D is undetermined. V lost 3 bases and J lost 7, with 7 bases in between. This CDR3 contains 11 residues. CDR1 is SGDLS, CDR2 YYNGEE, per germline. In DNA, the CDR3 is TGTGCCAGCAGCGCCCAAGGTGGCTACACCTTC. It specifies CASSAQGGYTF.

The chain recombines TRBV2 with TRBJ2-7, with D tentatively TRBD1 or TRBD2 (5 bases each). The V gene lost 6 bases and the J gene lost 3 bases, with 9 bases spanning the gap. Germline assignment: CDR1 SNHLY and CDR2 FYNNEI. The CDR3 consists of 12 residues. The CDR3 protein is CASRGDGYEQYF. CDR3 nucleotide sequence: TGTGCCAGCAGGGGGGACGGCTACGAGCAGTACTTC.

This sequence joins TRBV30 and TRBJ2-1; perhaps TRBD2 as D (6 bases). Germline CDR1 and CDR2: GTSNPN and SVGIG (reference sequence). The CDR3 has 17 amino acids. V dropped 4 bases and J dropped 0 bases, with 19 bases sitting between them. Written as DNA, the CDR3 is TGTGCCTGGATGGGGCCAATTAGCGGTCACTCCTACAATGAGCAGTTCTTC. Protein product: CAWMGPISGHSYNEQFF. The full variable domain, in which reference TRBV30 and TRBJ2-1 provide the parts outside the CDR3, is SQTIHQWPATLVQPVGSPLSLECTVEGTSNPNLYWYRQAAGRGLQLLFYSVGIGQISSEVPQNLSASRPQDRQFILSSKKLLLSDSGFYLCAWMGPISGHSYNEQFFGPGTRLTVL.

CDR3 in DNA: TGCACCAGCAGCACACGTGGACTAGCGGGAGGGAGTTACGAGCAGTACTTC. It translates to CTSSTRGLAGGSYEQYF. The chain recombines TRBV1 with TRBJ2-7; the table's D call of TRBD2 was not tested on the DNA. TRBV1 is a documented pseudogene. The length of the CDR3 is 17 residues.

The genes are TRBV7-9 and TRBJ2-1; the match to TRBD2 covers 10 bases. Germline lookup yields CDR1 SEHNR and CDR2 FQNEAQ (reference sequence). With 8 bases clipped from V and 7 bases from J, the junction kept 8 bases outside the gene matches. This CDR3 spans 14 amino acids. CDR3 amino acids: CASGLLAGRNEQFF. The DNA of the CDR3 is TGTGCCAGCGGCCTACTAGCGGGAAGGAATGAGCAGTTCTTC.

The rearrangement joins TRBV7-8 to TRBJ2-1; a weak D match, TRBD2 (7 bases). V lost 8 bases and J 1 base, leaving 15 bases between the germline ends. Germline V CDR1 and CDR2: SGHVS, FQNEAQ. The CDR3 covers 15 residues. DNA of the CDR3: TGTGCCAGCGGAGGGGGTAGCGGGTCCTACAATGAGCAGTTCTTC. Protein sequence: CASGGGSGSYNEQFF. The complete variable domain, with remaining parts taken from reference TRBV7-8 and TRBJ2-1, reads GAGVSQSPRYKVAKRGQDVALRCDPISGHVSLFWYQQALGQGPEFLTYFQNEAQLDKSGLPSDRFFAERPEGSVSTLKIQRTQQEDSAVYLCASGGGSGSYNEQFFGPGTRLTVL.

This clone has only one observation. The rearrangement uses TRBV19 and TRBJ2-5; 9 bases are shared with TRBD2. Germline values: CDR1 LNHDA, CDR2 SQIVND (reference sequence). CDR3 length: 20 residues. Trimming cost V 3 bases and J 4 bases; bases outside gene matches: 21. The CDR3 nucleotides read TGTGCCAGTAGTATTGGGTTGCGGGAGGGCCTGGGTGCTACTGGAGAGACCCAGTACTTC. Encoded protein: CASSIGLREGLGATGETQYF.

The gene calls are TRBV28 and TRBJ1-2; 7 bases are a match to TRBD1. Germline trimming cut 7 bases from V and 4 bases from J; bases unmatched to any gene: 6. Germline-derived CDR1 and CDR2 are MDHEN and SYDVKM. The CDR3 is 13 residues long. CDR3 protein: CASTTGTVYGYTF. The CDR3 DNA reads TGTGCCAGCACCACCGGGACAGTCTATGGCTACACCTTC.

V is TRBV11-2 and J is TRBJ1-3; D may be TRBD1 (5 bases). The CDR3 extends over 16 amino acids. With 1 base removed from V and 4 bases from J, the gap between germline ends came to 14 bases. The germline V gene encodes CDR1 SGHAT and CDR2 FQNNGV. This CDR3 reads CASSLAPSGGGNTIYF. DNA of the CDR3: TGTGCCAGCAGCTTAGCTCCCTCGGGGGGAGGAAACACCATATATTTT.

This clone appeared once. The CDR3 DNA sequence: TGTGCCAGCAGCTTGGCACCCCCTGGGGCACCCGGGGAGCTGTTTTTT. Translated, it gives CASSLAPPGAPGELFF. This sequence joins TRBV5-4 and TRBJ2-2; TRBD1 might be the D (5 bases). The V end lost 0 bases, the J end lost 6 bases, and 15 bases lay between the germline ends. Germline V gene data show CDR1 as SGHNT and CDR2 as YYREEE (reference sequence). CDR3 size: 16 residues.

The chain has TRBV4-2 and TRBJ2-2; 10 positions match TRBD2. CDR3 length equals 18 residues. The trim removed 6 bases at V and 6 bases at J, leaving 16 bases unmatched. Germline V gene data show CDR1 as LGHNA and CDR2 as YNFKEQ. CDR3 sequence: CASSNKDFGLAVPGELFF. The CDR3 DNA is TGTGCCAGCAGTAACAAGGACTTTGGACTAGCGGTGCCCGGGGAGCTGTTTTTT.

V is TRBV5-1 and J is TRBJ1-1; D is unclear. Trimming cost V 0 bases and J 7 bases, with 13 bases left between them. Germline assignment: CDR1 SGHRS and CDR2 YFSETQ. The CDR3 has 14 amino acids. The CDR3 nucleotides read TGCGCCAGCAGCTTGGGAGGGAAGGGCTATGAAGCTTTCTTT. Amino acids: CASSLGGKGYEAFF.

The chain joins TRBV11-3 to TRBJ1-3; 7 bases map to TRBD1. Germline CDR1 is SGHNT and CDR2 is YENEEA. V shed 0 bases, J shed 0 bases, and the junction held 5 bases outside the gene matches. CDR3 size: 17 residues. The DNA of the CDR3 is TGTGCCAGCAGCTTAGAACAGGGGTTACCCTCTGGAAACACCATATATTTT. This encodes CASSLEQGLPSGNTIYF.

CDR3 DNA sequence: TGCGCCAGCAGTGTACCACTAGCGGGAGGGCCGACCCAAGAGACCCAGTACTTC. Encoded protein: CASSVPLAGGPTQETQYF. V and J are TRBV10-2 and TRBJ2-5, with 13 bases lining up with TRBD2. Trimming removed 4 bases from V and 1 base from J; junction bases left unmatched: 9. This CDR3 contains 18 residues. Per the germline V gene, CDR1 is WSHSY and CDR2 is SAAADI.

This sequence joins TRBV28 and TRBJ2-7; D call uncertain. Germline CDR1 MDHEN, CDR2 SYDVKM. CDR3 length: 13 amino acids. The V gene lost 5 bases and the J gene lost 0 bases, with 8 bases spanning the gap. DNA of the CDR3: TGTGCCAGCAGTGGCCCGGCCTCCTACGAGCAGTACTTC. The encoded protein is CASSGPASYEQYF.

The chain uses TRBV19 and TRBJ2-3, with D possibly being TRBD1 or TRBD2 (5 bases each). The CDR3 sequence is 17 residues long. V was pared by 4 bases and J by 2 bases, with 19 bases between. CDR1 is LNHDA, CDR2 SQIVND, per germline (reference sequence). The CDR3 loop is CASSTGTALFLTDTQYF. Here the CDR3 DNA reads TGTGCCAGTAGTACCGGGACGGCGCTATTCCTCACAGATACGCAGTATTTT.

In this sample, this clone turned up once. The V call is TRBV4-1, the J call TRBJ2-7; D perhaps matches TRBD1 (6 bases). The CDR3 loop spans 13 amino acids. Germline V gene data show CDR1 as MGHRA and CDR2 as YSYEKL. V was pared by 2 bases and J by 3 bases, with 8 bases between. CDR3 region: CASSQRGGYEQYF. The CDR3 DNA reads TGCGCCAGCAGCCAAAGAGGGGGCTACGAGCAGTACTTC.

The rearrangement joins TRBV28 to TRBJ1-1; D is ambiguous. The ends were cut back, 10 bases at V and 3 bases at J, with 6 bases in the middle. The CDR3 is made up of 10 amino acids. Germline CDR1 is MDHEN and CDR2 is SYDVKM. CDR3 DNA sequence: TGTGCCAATGGGGACACTGAAGCTTTCTTT. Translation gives CANGDTEAFF.

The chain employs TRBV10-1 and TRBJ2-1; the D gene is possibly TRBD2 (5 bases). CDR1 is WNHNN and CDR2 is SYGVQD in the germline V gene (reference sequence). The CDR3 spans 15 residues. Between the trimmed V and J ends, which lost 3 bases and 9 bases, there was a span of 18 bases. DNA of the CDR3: TGCGCCAGCAGTGATATACAAAAACTCGGAGGTGAGCAGTTCTTC. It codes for CASSDIQKLGGEQFF.

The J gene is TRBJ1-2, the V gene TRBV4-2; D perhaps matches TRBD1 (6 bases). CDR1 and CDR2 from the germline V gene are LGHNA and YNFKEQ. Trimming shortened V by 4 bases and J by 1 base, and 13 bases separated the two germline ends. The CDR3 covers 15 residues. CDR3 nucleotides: TGTGCCAGCAGCCGCGGGACACCGGTTAACTATGGCTACACCTTC. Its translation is CASSRGTPVNYGYTF.

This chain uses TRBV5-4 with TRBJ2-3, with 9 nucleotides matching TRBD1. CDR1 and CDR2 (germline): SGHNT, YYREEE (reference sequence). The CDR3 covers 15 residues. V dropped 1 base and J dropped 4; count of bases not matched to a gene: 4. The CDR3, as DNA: TGTGCCAGCAGCTTGTTGGGGACAGGGCCAGATACGCAGTATTTT. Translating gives CASSLLGTGPDTQYF.